These 32 T cell receptor beta chains originate from one sample sequenced in a study of CD8+ T cells in alopecia areata (dated by TCRdb to the late 2010s). Libraries came from the immunoSEQ multiplex PCR assay. RNA was extracted from all samples and reverse transcribed into cDNA, which served as template for TCR sequencing. Drawn from immuneACCESS, this table holds only the in-frame rearrangements with V and J called that TCRdb kept. Clones are partly lost; checked studies trace under half to an unresolved V gene and leave the rest unexplained. The sample table records roughly 170,000 clones; around 50% of these occur just once. The ten largest clones take up 10% to 15% of the sample. Sample time point, as interpreted from the label and publication: less than 25 weeks on oral tofacitinib. The treatment or condition label here, explained by the study, means: oral pan-JAK inhibitor, 5-10 mg twice daily.

The sequencing used CD8+ T cells sorted from blood, collected at week 24, from a patient treated with tofacitinib. The origin of the receptors is a human donor with alopecia areata.

The V call is TRBV19, the J call TRBJ2-2, with 8 bases identical to TRBD2. CDR3 length equals 14 residues. V lost 6 bases, J lost 7 bases, and 7 bases stayed unmatched. CDR1 and CDR2 from the germline V gene are LNHDA and SQIVND (reference sequence). For the CDR3, the DNA is TGTGCCAGTAGGCCGGGACTAGGAGTCGGGGAGCTGTTTTTT. This translates into CASRPGLGVGELFF.

This clone was counted a few times. This rearrangement joins TRBV29-1 to TRBJ2-2; D uncertain. Germline CDR1 reads SQVTM; CDR2 reads ANQGSEA. CDR3 length: 12 residues. Trimming pared 2 bases from V and 4 bases from J, leaving 5 bases between. The CDR3 here is CSVETSTGELFF. CDR3 bases: TGCAGCGTTGAAACCAGCACCGGGGAGCTGTTTTTT.

V and J are TRBV29-1 and TRBJ2-1; 12 bases are shared with TRBD2. The CDR3 has 16 residues. V lost 1 base to trimming and J lost 1 base; unmatched junction nucleotides: 2. Germline values: CDR1 SQVTM, CDR2 ANQGSEA. The CDR3 protein is CSVEGTSGVSYNEQFF. Here the CDR3 DNA reads TGCAGCGTTGAAGGGACTAGCGGGGTGTCCTACAATGAGCAGTTCTTC.

This clone was recorded a few times. V gene TRBV13 combines with J gene TRBJ2-1; TRBD2 is a possible D gene (6 bases). This CDR3 is 16 amino acids long. Trimming shortened V by 3 bases and J by 0 bases, and 12 bases separated the two germline ends. Per the germline V gene, CDR1 is PRHDT and CDR2 is FYEKMQ (reference sequence). The CDR3 reads CASSLSGGNSYNEQFF. In DNA form, the CDR3 reads TGTGCCAGCAGCTTGTCCGGGGGAAACTCCTACAATGAGCAGTTCTTC.

The chain employs TRBV13 and TRBJ2-3; 12 nucleotides match TRBD2. The J segment lost 5 bases and the V segment lost 4 bases, leaving 7 bases of the junction unmatched. The CDR3 contains 16 residues. CDR1 PRHDT and CDR2 FYEKMQ come from the germline V gene (reference sequence). CDR3 in DNA: TGTGCCAGCAGCTCAACCCTGGGACTAGCGGGAGATACGCAGTATTTT. Translated: CASSSTLGLAGDTQYF.

The chain has TRBV30 and TRBJ2-3; 8 bases are shared with TRBD1. Germline-derived CDR1 and CDR2 are GTSNPN and SVGIG (reference sequence). J was trimmed by 5 bases and V by 2 bases; bases with no gene match: 9. The CDR3 extends over 15 amino acids. The CDR3 DNA reads TGTGCCTGGAGTCCCGGGACAGGCGTAGGAGATACGCAGTATTTT. It translates to CAWSPGTGVGDTQYF.

The rearrangement links TRBV19 to TRBJ1-1; D may be TRBD1 (6 bases). Germline CDR1 LNHDA, CDR2 SQIVND (reference sequence). V was cut by 5 bases and J by 9 bases, with 13 bases left in between. The length of the CDR3 is 12 residues. The CDR3 nucleotides read TGTGCCAGTAGTCTAACGACAGGAAAAGCTTTCTTT. It is translated as CASSLTTGKAFF.

The chain carries TRBV5-6 and TRBJ2-7; 11 nucleotides agree with TRBD2. Germline V lookup: CDR1 SGHDT, CDR2 YYEEEE. The junction had 2 bases not matched to a gene; V was cut back by 3 bases and J by 3 bases. The length of the CDR3 is 14 residues. For the CDR3, the DNA is TGTGCCAGCAGCTCCGGGACTAGCGGCTACGAGCAGTACTTC. Its protein product is CASSSGTSGYEQYF.

V gene TRBV30 combines with J gene TRBJ1-3, with TRBD1 as a possible D gene (6 bases). The CDR3 runs 12 residues. Deletions cut 4 bases from V and 4 bases from J, with 8 bases between. CDR1 is GTSNPN, CDR2 SVGIG, per germline (reference sequence). The CDR3: CAWMGAGNTIYF. The CDR3 bases are TGTGCCTGGATGGGGGCCGGAAACACCATATATTTT.

CDR3 nucleotide sequence: TGTGCCAGCAGCTTAATTCATTCACCCCTCCACTTT. Translated, it gives CASSLIHSPLHF. The rearrangement links TRBV7-9 to TRBJ1-6; D is uncertain. Germline loops: CDR1 SEHNR, CDR2 FQNEAQ (reference sequence). This CDR3 has 12 residues. V was clipped by 2 bases and J by 8 bases, with 4 bases between them. Together with reference TRBV7-9 and TRBJ1-6, the CDR3 gives the full variable domain: DTGVSQNPRHKITKRGQNVTFRCDPISEHNRLYWYRQTLGQGPEFLTYFQNEAQLEKSRLLSDRFSAERPKGSFSTLEIQRTEQGDSAMYLCASSLIHSPLHFGNGTRLTVT.

A remark on this clone: At one of its ends the junction is not consistent with the germline gene, which may arise from a read error. The chain uses TRBV2 and TRBJ2-7; 8 bases match TRBD1. The germline CDR1 and CDR2 sequences are SNHLY and FYNNEI. The CDR3 covers 10 residues. CDR3 nucleotide sequence: TGTGCCAGCAGTGGTTTGGACAGGGAGTTC. Amino acid sequence: CASSGLDREF.

V gene TRBV7-9 combines with J gene TRBJ2-7, with D possibly matching TRBD2 (5 bases). The CDR3 has 14 residues. Between the trimmed V and J ends, which lost 3 bases and 6 bases, there was a span of 15 bases. Germline CDR1 SEHNR, CDR2 FQNEAQ (reference sequence). CDR3 bases: TGTGCCAGCAGCTTCGCAGGAGGTGGGTTCGAGCAGTACTTC. Amino acids: CASSFAGGGFEQYF.

The chain recombines TRBV13 with TRBJ2-1, with 7 bases matching TRBD1. The CDR3 spans 11 residues. The germline CDR1 and CDR2 sequences are PRHDT and FYEKMQ (reference sequence). Trimming took 4 bases from V and 9 from J; bases not matched to a gene: 0. CDR3 bases: TGTGCCAGCAGCTACAGGGGTGAGCAGTTCTTC. As protein: CASSYRGEQFF.

The genes are TRBV27 and TRBJ1-5; D unclear. This CDR3 has 13 residues. The ends were cut back, 4 bases at V and 7 bases at J, with 11 bases in the middle. Germline CDR1 MNHEY, CDR2 SMNVEV (reference sequence). The CDR3 nucleotides are TGTGCCAGCAGTTCTCGGGTGAGCCAGCCCCAGCATTTT. This gives the protein CASSSRVSQPQHF.

The J gene is TRBJ1-5, the V gene TRBV4-1; unclear D gene. The CDR3 contains 15 residues. CDR1 and CDR2 (germline): MGHRA, YSYEKL. Trimming cost V 0 bases and J 3 bases, with 9 bases left between them. CDR3 DNA sequence: TGCGCCAGCAGCCAAGAAAAGCAGGTCAATCAGCCCCAGCATTTT. Residues: CASSQEKQVNQPQHF.

This clone has only a few counts. V gene TRBV5-1 combines with J gene TRBJ2-1; tentative D call: TRBD1 (8 bases). Deletions cut 4 bases from V and 6 bases from J, with 14 bases between. The CDR3 runs 14 residues. Germline V gene sequence: CDR1 SGHRS, CDR2 YFSETQ. CDR3 residues: CASSLYRGGNEQFF. The CDR3 bases are TGCGCCAGCAGCCTCTACAGGGGGGGCAATGAGCAGTTCTTC. Full variable domain (outside the CDR3, taken from reference TRBV5-1 and TRBJ2-1): KAGVTQTPRYLIKTRGQQVTLSCSPISGHRSVSWYQQTPGQGLQFLFEYFSETQRNKGNFPGRFSGRQFSNSRSEMNVSTLELGDSALYLCASSLYRGGNEQFFGPGTRLTVL.

This clone was seen a single time. This chain joins TRBV4-1 and TRBJ2-2; D not certain. The germline V gene has CDR1 MGHRA and CDR2 YSYEKL. V gave up 1 base and J gave up 7 bases, with 10 bases separating them. CDR3 length: 14 amino acids. The CDR3 is CASSQAQSDGELFF. In nucleotides, the CDR3 is TGCGCCAGCAGCCAAGCTCAAAGCGACGGGGAGCTGTTTTTT.

The chain combines TRBV7-9 with TRBJ2-3, with 8 bases identical to TRBD1. Trimming cost V 5 bases and J 0 bases; bases outside gene matches: 7. Per the germline V gene, CDR1 is SEHNR and CDR2 is FQNEAQ (reference sequence). This CDR3 is built from 16 residues. CDR3 sequence (DNA): TGTGCCAGCAGCCCACGACAGGGGTCTAGCACAGATACGCAGTATTTT. Amino acids: CASSPRQGSSTDTQYF.

This clone appeared a few times. V is TRBV6-5 and J is TRBJ2-1; 7 nucleotides match TRBD1. V shed 2 bases and J 6 bases; nucleotides not matched to a gene: 4. CDR3 size: 14 residues. CDR1 and CDR2 from the germline V gene are MNHEY and SVGAGI. The CDR3 reads CASSYAGQVNEQFF. The CDR3, as DNA: TGTGCCAGCAGTTACGCCGGACAGGTCAATGAGCAGTTCTTC.

In this sample, this clone turned up a few times. The V and J genes are TRBV29-1 and TRBJ1-1; D perhaps matches TRBD1 (5 bases). V was cut by 7 bases and J by 0 bases, with 15 bases left in between. This CDR3 has 14 amino acids. In germline, CDR1 is SQVTM, CDR2 ANQGSEA. The CDR3 reads CSAGRGLMNTEAFF. CDR3 nucleotides: TGCAGCGCTGGGCGGGGGTTGATGAACACTGAAGCTTTCTTT.

The CDR3 reads CASSEGRPYSGNTIYF. The CDR3 DNA sequence: TGTGCCAGCAGTGAAGGGAGGCCCTACTCTGGAAACACCATATATTTT. This chain joins TRBV2 and TRBJ1-3; D is undetermined. V was pared by 1 base and J by 0 bases, with 10 bases between. The germline V gene encodes CDR1 SNHLY and CDR2 FYNNEI. This CDR3 contains 16 residues. Together with reference TRBV2 and TRBJ1-3, the CDR3 gives the full variable domain: EPEVTQTPSHQVTQMGQEVILRCVPISNHLYFYWYRQILGQKVEFLVSFYNNEISEKSEIFDDQFSVERPDGSNFTLKIRSTKLEDSAMYFCASSEGRPYSGNTIYFGEGSWLTVV.

This clone was recorded once. The chain uses TRBV30 and TRBJ1-2; no reliable D call. Germline V gene sequence: CDR1 GTSNPN, CDR2 SVGIG (reference sequence). This CDR3 has 12 residues. The ends were cut back, 3 bases at V and 7 bases at J, with 12 bases in the middle. This CDR3 reads CAWREVHGGYTF. In nucleotides, the CDR3 is TGTGCCTGGAGGGAGGTGCACGGTGGCTACACCTTC.

This chain uses TRBV13 with TRBJ1-2; 8 nucleotides match TRBD1. CDR1 PRHDT and CDR2 FYEKMQ come from the germline V gene (reference sequence). The CDR3 spans 13 residues. The ends lost 6 bases at V and 5 bases at J; junction bases unmatched: 5. The CDR3 loop is CASSDRGQYGYTF. The CDR3 region has the DNA TGTGCCAGCAGTGACAGGGGACAGTATGGCTACACCTTC. The complete variable domain, with remaining parts taken from reference TRBV13 and TRBJ1-2, reads AAGVIQSPRHLIKEKRETATLKCYPIPRHDTVYWYQQGPGQDPQFLISFYEKMQSDKGSIPDRFSAQQFSDYHSELNMSSLELGDSALYFCASSDRGQYGYTFGSGTRLTVV.

This chain uses TRBV5-1 with TRBJ2-3; D is undetermined. The CDR3 totals 13 residues. Germline V CDR1 and CDR2: SGHRS, YFSETQ. V lost 0 bases, J lost 3 bases, and 5 bases lay in between. The CDR3 DNA follows: TGCGCCAGCAGCTTGGATCCGACAGATACGCAGTATTTT. Its protein product is CASSLDPTDTQYF.

This sequence joins TRBV7-6 and TRBJ1-6; D ambiguous. Germline CDR1 and CDR2: SGHVS and FNYEAQ. Trimming stripped 3 bases from V and 0 bases from J, with 3 bases between. This CDR3 spans 14 amino acids. The CDR3 DNA sequence: TGTGCCAGCAGCTTTGGCTCCTATAATTCACCCCTCCACTTT. Its protein product is CASSFGSYNSPLHF.

This sequence joins TRBV2 and TRBJ2-1; unclear D gene. The germline CDR1 and CDR2 sequences are SNHLY and FYNNEI. The CDR3 runs to 16 residues. Trimming cost V 2 bases and J 0 bases, with 11 bases left between them. The CDR3 DNA follows: TGTGCCAGCAGTGAAACGGCAGCTCACTCCTACAATGAGCAGTTCTTC. It translates to CASSETAAHSYNEQFF.

This clone came up a few times. This chain uses TRBV2 with TRBJ1-4; no clear D gene. Deletions cut 1 base from V and 7 bases from J, with 7 bases between. CDR1 and CDR2 (germline): SNHLY, FYNNEI. The CDR3 loop spans 13 amino acids. Written as DNA, the CDR3 is TGTGCCAGCAGTGAAGTCTACGGTGAAAAACTGTTTTTT. Translation: CASSEVYGEKLFF. Full variable domain (remainder filled in from reference TRBV2 and TRBJ1-4): EPEVTQTPSHQVTQMGQEVILRCVPISNHLYFYWYRQILGQKVEFLVSFYNNEISEKSEIFDDQFSVERPDGSNFTLKIRSTKLEDSAMYFCASSEVYGEKLFFGSGTQLSVL.

This clone was detected only a few times. V usage is TRBV6-5 and J usage is TRBJ1-6, with 7 bases lining up with TRBD1. V gave up 5 bases and J gave up 5 bases; unmatched junction bases: 6. The CDR3 runs to 15 residues. CDR1 and CDR2 from the germline V gene are MNHEY and SVGAGI. The DNA for the CDR3 is TGTGCCAGCAGTACCTATACAGGGGATAATTCACCCCTCCACTTT. Translated, it gives CASSTYTGDNSPLHF.

The chain is built from TRBV23-1 and TRBJ1-5; D possibly corresponds to TRBD1 (5 bases). TRBV23-1 is an ORF; its function is uncertain. Trimming stripped 8 bases from V and 3 bases from J, with 14 bases between. The CDR3 is 14 amino acids. CDR3 in amino acids: CASFLQETNQPQHF. The CDR3 DNA follows: TGCGCCAGCTTTTTACAGGAAACCAATCAGCCCCAGCATTTT.

This clone was seen more than once but under ten times. The V and J genes are TRBV2 and TRBJ2-1; D ambiguous. V lost 2 bases and J lost 7, with 6 bases in between. The CDR3 is made up of 12 amino acids. The germline gives CDR1 SNHLY, CDR2 FYNNEI. CDR3 bases: TGTGCCAGCAGTGAAATTGTTAATGAGCAGTTCTTC. Amino acids: CASSEIVNEQFF.

This chain connects TRBV11-2 to TRBJ2-7; TRBD1 might be the D (6 bases). Germline-derived CDR1 and CDR2 are SGHAT and FQNNGV. The ends were cut back, 4 bases at V and 4 bases at J, with 23 bases in the middle. CDR3 size: 17 residues. In DNA, the CDR3 is TGTGCCAGCAGCTCAGTCGGTCCCCAGGGGAAGCCTTACGAGCAGTACTTC. It yields the protein CASSSVGPQGKPYEQYF.

The chain recombines TRBV7-9 with TRBJ2-3; 7 positions match TRBD1. The junction had 15 bases not matched to a gene; V was cut back by 7 bases and J by 2 bases. The CDR3 is made up of 17 amino acids. Germline V gives CDR1 SEHNR, CDR2 FQNEAQ (reference sequence). The CDR3 region has the DNA TGTGCCAGCAACTTCTCCGAGGGACAGCCAGCCACAGATACGCAGTATTTT. Translation gives CASNFSEGQPATDTQYF.